This TCR beta chain was retrieved from a study of blood T cell repertoires in COVID-19. The V gene's germline CDR1 is LNHDA and CDR2 SQIVND (reference sequence). J was trimmed by 10 bases and V by 0 bases; bases with no gene match: 12. The CDR3 loop spans 16 amino acids. This table comes from immunoSEQ multiplex PCR, and its TCRdb copy is limited to in-frame clones, with some not included. This sample yields under 250,000 clones, of which 75% to 90% are seen a single time; about 5% belongs to the top ten. The receptor was derived from a woman aged 40 to 50 with acute or convalescent COVID-19. Sequences were obtained from peripheral blood. This chain links TRBV19 with TRBJ1-5; 7 bases fit TRBD1. The CDR3 region is CASSIDRQGGMFPQHF. The CDR3 DNA reads as TGTGCCAGTAGTATAGACAGACAGGGAGGTATGTTCCCCCAGCATTTT.